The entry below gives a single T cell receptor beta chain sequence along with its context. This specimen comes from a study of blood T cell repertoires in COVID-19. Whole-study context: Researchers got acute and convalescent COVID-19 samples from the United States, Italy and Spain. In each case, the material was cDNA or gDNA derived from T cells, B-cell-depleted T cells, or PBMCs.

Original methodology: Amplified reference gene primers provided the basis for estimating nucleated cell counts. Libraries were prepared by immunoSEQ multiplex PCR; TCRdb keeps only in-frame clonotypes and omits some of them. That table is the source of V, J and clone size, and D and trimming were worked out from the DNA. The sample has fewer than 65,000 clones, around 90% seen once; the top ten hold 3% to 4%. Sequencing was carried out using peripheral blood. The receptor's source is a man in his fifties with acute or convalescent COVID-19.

As DNA, the CDR3 is TGTGCCAGCAGTTTCGGTTTGCAAGAGACCCAGTACTTC. This gives the protein CASSFGLQETQYF. This chain uses TRBV12-3 or TRBV12-4 with TRBJ2-5; no clear D gene. This CDR3 spans 13 amino acids. V gave up 3 bases and J gave up 2 bases, with 7 bases separating them.